The clone carrying this T cell receptor (beta chain) has a single count. The data were obtained in a study of technical replicates of blood from a few donors. Sequencing was performed with immunoSEQ multiplex PCR; in TCRdb, only in-frame clones are kept and a portion is missing. The sample includes about 81,000 clones, 75% to 90% of them seen just once. Trimming removed 4 bases from V and 4 bases from J; junction bases left unmatched: 2. The CDR3 length is 12 residues. The germline gives CDR1 SQVTM, CDR2 ANQGSEA. The gene calls are TRBV29-1 and TRBJ2-7, with 9 bases lining up with TRBD2. The sequenced material came from PBMCs. The clonotype originates from a human donor in good health. Some clones in this sample may be carry-over from other donors' samples. The CDR3 loop reads CSVVLAGYEQYF. CDR3 bases: TGCAGCGTTGTACTAGCGGGTTACGAGCAGTACTTC.